This record concerns one T cell receptor (beta chain) sequence. Antigen: not known. Treatment denoted: oral pan-JAK inhibitor, 5-10 mg twice daily. The sample is drawn from a study of CD8+ T cells in alopecia areata. About the study: Treated individuals took tofacitinib by mouth, 5 to 10 mg twice daily.

Extraction and reverse transcription of RNA yielded cDNA as the sequencing template. The method was immunoSEQ multiplex PCR; TCRdb's version includes in-frame clones alone and lacks a portion of them. The table lists some 180,000 clones, 50% to 65% of them singletons. Study observations and caveats: Baseline CD8+ expansion's link to response remains uncertain, as there was one nonresponder. Persistence during tofacitinib was seen for many expanded lesional clones in scalp and blood. Scalp samples also yield sequences from resident alphabeta T cells of normal skin.

The CDR3 length is 15 residues. After removal of 3 bases from V and 0 bases from J, the junction contained 1 base not matched to a gene. Germline V lookup: CDR1 MNHNS, CDR2 SASEGT. This receptor was taken from a human donor with alopecia areata. The V call is TRBV6-1, the J call TRBJ1-1, with 10 nucleotides matching TRBD1. Sequenced material: CD8+ T cells sorted from blood, taken at week 24, from a patient treated with tofacitinib. CDR3 residues: CASSDDRGLNTEAFF. CDR3 nucleotide sequence: TGTGCCAGCAGTGATGACAGGGGGCTGAACACTGAAGCTTTCTTT.